This TCR beta chain comes out of a study of cytomegalovirus exposure and HLA in healthy donors. Study-level results: On later analysis, the bulk of CMV-associated TCR beta chains appeared to be HLA-restricted.

V lost 5 bases and J 0 bases, leaving 11 bases between the germline ends. The CDR3 is made up of 15 amino acids. Germline loops: CDR1 MNHNS, CDR2 SASEGT. 60 Vbeta and 13 Jbeta primers were used in PCR. The data were produced by immunoSEQ multiplex PCR, yet TCRdb's version contains in-frame clones alone and is incomplete. The repertoire holds about 51,000 clones, with around 82% as singletons. Details on this clone: What it recognizes is unknown.

Material: PBMCs. The chain combines TRBV6-1 with TRBJ1-5; D gene ambiguous. The origin of this receptor is a boy between 5 and 17 years old in good health and CMV-seropositive. The CDR3 nucleotides are TGTGCCAGCAGTAGAATGGCTTATAGCAATCAGCCCCAGCATTTT. This encodes CASSRMAYSNQPQHF.